The 23 T cell receptor beta chains in this list originate from one sample, sequenced in a study of blood T cell repertoires in COVID-19. The assay was immunoSEQ multiplex PCR, and TCRdb's table has in-frame clones only and misses some. The table has some 85,000 clones, more than 65% seen once. The sequenced sample consisted of peripheral blood. These receptors originate from an older man with COVID-19, enrolled during active disease.

The chain recombines TRBV10-3 with TRBJ1-5; 7 nucleotides align to TRBD1. This CDR3 spans 15 amino acids. CDR1 and CDR2 (germline): ENHRY, SYGVKD. The V gene end was trimmed by 3 bases and the J gene end by 2 bases; junction bases not matched to a gene: 4. This chain's CDR3 is CAISDSGTGNQPQHF. The CDR3 DNA sequence: TGTGCCATCAGTGACTCCGGGACAGGCAATCAGCCCCAGCATTTT.

In its sample, this clone was seen many times. This chain links TRBV11-3 with TRBJ2-3, with 7 bases fitting TRBD1. The V gene end was trimmed by 1 base and the J gene end by 5 bases; junction bases not matched to a gene: 9. CDR3 length: 16 amino acids. Germline CDR1 is SGHNT and CDR2 is YENEEA. Here the CDR3 reads CASSLGGGAREDTQYF. In DNA form, the CDR3 reads TGTGCCAGCAGCTTAGGAGGGGGCGCCCGAGAAGATACGCAGTATTTT.

The chain carries TRBV9 and TRBJ2-1; 10 bases map to TRBD1. The CDR3 contains 17 residues. Germline V gene sequence: CDR1 SGDLS, CDR2 YYNGEE. V trimming: 3 bases; J trimming: 8 bases; junction bases outside the gene matches: 14. The CDR3: CASSATGGDRGLDEQFF. For the CDR3, the DNA is TGTGCCAGCAGCGCAACTGGTGGGGACAGGGGACTCGATGAGCAGTTCTTC.

The chain joins TRBV28 to TRBJ1-4; 10 positions agree with TRBD1. The CDR3 is 15 amino acids. From germline, CDR1 is MDHEN and CDR2 SYDVKM. J lost 8 bases, V lost 4 bases, and 7 bases had no gene match. CDR3 nucleotide sequence: TGTGCCAGCAGTTCAACCGGACAGGGGGGGGAAAAACTGTTTTTT. It is translated as CASSSTGQGGEKLFF.

The rearrangement uses TRBV19 and TRBJ2-1, with a weak D call TRBD1 (5 bases). The V end lost 4 bases, the J end lost 2 bases, and 18 bases lay between the germline ends. The CDR3 covers 17 residues. In germline, CDR1 is LNHDA, CDR2 SQIVND (reference sequence). The DNA of the CDR3 is TGTGCCAGTAGTACCGGCAGGGATCTCAAGCCCTACAATGAGCAGTTCTTC. Translating gives CASSTGRDLKPYNEQFF.

This chain joins TRBV2 and TRBJ1-3, with TRBD1 matching over 7 bases. Germline CDR1 SNHLY, CDR2 FYNNEI. The trim removed 0 bases at V and 4 bases at J, leaving 3 bases unmatched. This CDR3 region has 15 residues. As DNA, the CDR3 is TGTGCCAGCAGTGAAGCCGCCAGGGGGGGAAACACCATATATTTT. Its protein product is CASSEAARGGNTIYF.

The chain couples TRBV27 to TRBJ1-2; 12 bases are shared with TRBD1. The CDR3 is 18 amino acids. From germline, CDR1 is MNHEY and CDR2 SMNVEV (reference sequence). The V segment lost 3 bases and the J segment 3 bases; nucleotides outside the gene matches: 11. CDR3 sequence (DNA): TGTGCCAGCAGTTTGACGGGACAGGGGGCCGCAGGGGACTATGGCTACACCTTC. This codes for CASSLTGQGAAGDYGYTF.

The V call is TRBV4-1, the J call TRBJ2-7; tentative D call: TRBD1 (5 bases). Germline V gene sequence: CDR1 MGHRA, CDR2 YSYEKL. The CDR3 spans 17 residues. V was shortened by 0 bases and J by 0 bases, with 15 bases between the two germline ends. The CDR3 is CASSQDPPTASSYEQYF. For the CDR3, the DNA is TGCGCCAGCAGCCAAGATCCTCCGACAGCGAGCTCCTACGAGCAGTACTTC.

The chain joins TRBV28 to TRBJ1-6; D is unclear. Per the germline V gene, CDR1 is MDHEN and CDR2 is SYDVKM. The V end lost 2 bases, the J end lost 10 bases, and 6 bases lay between the germline ends. CDR3 length: 12 amino acids. The CDR3 loop reads CASSLSESPLHF. As DNA, the CDR3 is TGTGCCAGCAGTTTAAGCGAATCACCCCTCCACTTT.

The chain links TRBV29-1 to TRBJ1-2; possibly TRBD1 for D (6 bases). This CDR3 is 12 amino acids long. Germline CDR1 reads SQVTM; CDR2 reads ANQGSEA. Trimming stripped 6 bases from V and 2 bases from J, with 10 bases between. CDR3 in DNA: TGCAGCGTCGTGACAGGAAACTATGGCTACACCTTC. Protein product: CSVVTGNYGYTF.

This clone was detected a few times. The V and J genes are TRBV28 and TRBJ2-1; D is possibly TRBD2 (6 bases). Trimming removed 2 bases from V and 9 bases from J, with 23 bases in between. CDR3 length: 17 residues. The germline CDR1 and CDR2 sequences are MDHEN and SYDVKM. As DNA, the CDR3 is TGTGCCAGCAGTTTACCCTATTCGACTAGGGATGAGGGTGAGCAGTTCTTC. Translated: CASSLPYSTRDEGEQFF.

This chain links TRBV20-1 with TRBJ1-1; D remains ambiguous. The germline gives CDR1 DFQATT, CDR2 SNEGSKA (reference sequence). The CDR3 contains 14 residues. The V end was cut by 3 bases, the J end by 5 bases, with 16 bases between. The CDR3 protein is CSASFGREGTEAFF. The CDR3 region has the DNA TGCAGTGCTAGTTTTGGACGTGAGGGAACTGAAGCTTTCTTT.

The chain carries TRBV5-8 and TRBJ2-5; TRBD2 agrees at 9 bases. This CDR3 is 14 amino acids long. Trimming at V came to 4 bases and at J to 1 base, leaving 2 bases not matched to a gene. Germline CDR1 and CDR2: SGHTS and YDEGEE. The CDR3 DNA reads as TGTGCCAGCAGCCGACTAGCGGTCCAAGAGACCCAGTACTTC. It yields the protein CASSRLAVQETQYF.

V usage is TRBV29-1 and J usage is TRBJ1-2, with a possible D match to TRBD1 (5 bases). Trimming took off 6 bases at V and 1 base at J, with 18 bases between the two ends. This CDR3 region has 15 residues. Germline CDR1 SQVTM, CDR2 ANQGSEA. CDR3 DNA: TGCAGCGTCGCAGGGATAACCGATTTTAACTATGGCTACACCTTC. Protein product: CSVAGITDFNYGYTF.

This clone was seen a handful of times. This chain links TRBV7-2 with TRBJ1-2; D uncertain. V shed 3 bases and J shed 2 bases, with 7 bases lying between them. This CDR3 has 13 amino acids. Germline assignment: CDR1 SGHTA and CDR2 FQGNSA. The chain's CDR3 is CASSLGRNYGYTF. The CDR3 bases are TGTGCCAGCAGCTTGGGCAGGAACTATGGCTACACCTTC.

CDR3 region: CASSSEGGTEAFF. DNA for the CDR3: TGTGCCAGCAGTTCGGAAGGGGGCACTGAAGCTTTCTTT. The chain links TRBV6-2 or TRBV6-3 to TRBJ1-1; D might be TRBD1 (6 bases). The CDR3 covers 13 residues. Germline V gives CDR1 MNHEY, CDR2 SVGEGT. V lost 4 bases and J 4 bases, leaving 10 bases between the germline ends.

The CDR3 bases are TGTGCCAGCTCACCACAAGAAATTGAGGGTCGGTACTTC. It yields the protein CASSPQEIEGRYF. The chain recombines TRBV18 with TRBJ2-7; D might be TRBD2 (5 bases). CDR1 and CDR2 (germline): KGHSH, LQKENI. The V and J ends lost 1 base and 12 bases respectively, with 16 bases between them. This CDR3 comprises 13 residues.

This clone was seen a handful of times. This rearrangement joins TRBV28 to TRBJ1-4; unclear D gene. CDR1 is MDHEN and CDR2 is SYDVKM in the germline V gene. The CDR3 is 15 amino acids. The germline V and J ends were trimmed by 8 bases and 3 bases, with 16 bases remaining between them. CDR3 sequence reads: CASRGRMIPNEKLFF. CDR3 nucleotide sequence: TGTGCCAGCCGAGGCCGTATGATTCCTAATGAAAAACTGTTTTTT.

The rearrangement uses TRBV2 and TRBJ2-2; TRBD2 agrees at 14 bases. The CDR3 length is 15 residues. CDR1 SNHLY and CDR2 FYNNEI come from the germline V gene. The J segment lost 7 bases and the V segment lost 8 bases, leaving 6 bases of the junction unmatched. The CDR3 loop is CASVQGLAGGGELFF. DNA for the CDR3: TGTGCCAGCGTTCAAGGACTAGCGGGGGGCGGGGAGCTGTTTTTT.

The chain recombines TRBV7-6 with TRBJ2-1; 10 nucleotides agree with TRBD2. The CDR3 extends over 15 amino acids. Germline loops: CDR1 SGHVS, CDR2 FNYEAQ. Germline trimming cut 3 bases from V and 8 bases from J; bases unmatched to any gene: 7. This CDR3 is CASSLRAGGSDEQFF. In DNA form, the CDR3 reads TGTGCCAGCAGCTTGAGAGCGGGAGGGTCCGATGAGCAGTTCTTC.

The CDR3 DNA follows: TGTGCTAGTGGTGTGGGACAGGGGGCAGATACGCAGTATTTT. Its protein product is CASGVGQGADTQYF. The chain is built from TRBV12-5 and TRBJ2-3; TRBD1 aligns across 11 bases. Per germline, CDR1 LGHNT and CDR2 FRNRAP. V lost 5 bases, J lost 4 bases, and 2 bases stayed unmatched. CDR3 length: 14 residues.

The chain employs TRBV19 and TRBJ1-1, with 8 bases that match TRBD1. The CDR3 contains 14 residues. Germline trimming cut 6 bases from V and 4 bases from J; bases unmatched to any gene: 7. The germline gives CDR1 LNHDA, CDR2 SQIVND (reference sequence). CDR3 nucleotides: TGTGCCAGTAGGCGACAGGGGCTCGCCACTGAAGCTTTCTTT. Amino acids: CASRRQGLATEAFF. Full variable domain (rest looked up from reference TRBV19 and TRBJ1-1): DGGITQSPKYLFRKEGQNVTLSCEQNLNHDAMYWYRQDPGQGLRLIYYSQIVNDFQKGDIAEGYSVSREKKESFPLTVTSAQKNPTAFYLCASRRQGLATEAFFGQGTRLTVV.

J is TRBJ2-7 and V is TRBV18, with TRBD1 matching 9 bases. CDR1 is KGHSH, CDR2 LQKENI, per germline. The CDR3 consists of 15 residues. J gave up 6 bases and V 4 bases, and 10 bases lay outside the gene matches. For the CDR3, the DNA is TGTGCCAGCTCACTACAGGGGGCGGACCCTCTCGAGCAGTACTTC. Protein: CASSLQGADPLEQYF. The whole variable domain, filled in from reference TRBV18 and TRBJ2-7, reads NAGVMQNPRHLVRRRGQEARLRCSPMKGHSHVYWYRQLPEEGLKFMVYLQKENIIDESGMPKERFSAEFPKEGPSILRIQQVVRGDSAAYFCASSLQGADPLEQYFGPGTRLTVT.